These 27 T cell receptor beta chains were sequenced from one sample in a study of response to subunit inactivated influenza vaccine. TCRdb fed the RT-PCR reads into MiXCR, producing one record per CDR3 protein. The sample has hundreds of thousands of distinct CDR3 sequences; roughly 8.2% are singletons. The source material was PBMCs from blood, sampled around 25 months after vaccination. Every receptor here comes from a man in his fifties or sixties who received an inactivated influenza vaccine.

This clonotype was seen only a few times. The chain is built from TRBV5-1 and TRBJ2-3, with TRBD2 identical over 9 bases. This CDR3 spans 18 amino acids. Germline trimming cut 0 bases from V and 3 bases from J; bases unmatched to any gene: 11. CDR1 is SGHRS, CDR2 YFSETQ, per germline. This CDR3 reads CASSLARGGGAGTDTQYF. The CDR3 nucleotides are TGCGCCAGCAGCTTGGCCCGAGGCGGGGGGGCTGGGACAGATACGCAGTATTTT.

The rearrangement uses TRBV6-1 and TRBJ2-2, with TRBD1 matching 7 bases. Germline CDR1 MNHNS, CDR2 SASEGT. This CDR3 has 17 amino acids. V shed 6 bases and J 7 bases; nucleotides not matched to a gene: 17. The CDR3 is CASRRLPGQRTSGELFF. DNA of the CDR3: TGTGCCAGCAGGCGCCTCCCGGGACAGAGGACGAGCGGGGAGCTGTTTTTT.

The CDR3 DNA reads as TGTGCCAGTAGGGACAGAGGGATGGGAGGCTACACCTTC. Amino acids: CASRDRGMGGYTF. This chain connects TRBV10-3 to TRBJ1-2, with 7 bases aligning to TRBD1. Per the germline V gene, CDR1 is ENHRY and CDR2 is SYGVKD. With 10 bases clipped from V and 8 bases from J, the junction kept 13 bases outside the gene matches. CDR3 length: 13 residues.

This clonotype was picked up many times. The chain joins TRBV28 to TRBJ2-1, with 10 positions matching TRBD2. J lost 8 bases, V lost 3 bases, and 7 bases had no gene match. Germline CDR1 reads MDHEN; CDR2 reads SYDVKM. CDR3 length: 15 amino acids. The CDR3 DNA reads as TGTGCCAGCAGTTTCTTAGCGGGGGGAGGCTATGAGCAGTTCTTC. Translation gives CASSFLAGGGYEQFF.

The chain joins TRBV10-3 to TRBJ1-2; no reliable D call. The CDR3 has 13 amino acids. Germline values: CDR1 ENHRY, CDR2 SYGVKD. Trimming removed 10 bases at V and 2 bases at J, with 14 bases between. This CDR3 reads CATGSEPNYGYTF. CDR3 sequence (DNA): TGTGCCACCGGATCAGAGCCCAACTATGGCTACACCTTC.

This clonotype was seen a few times. This chain uses TRBV5-1 with TRBJ1-6, with 9 bases lining up with TRBD1. J was trimmed by 2 bases and V by 0 bases; bases with no gene match: 9. This CDR3 region has 19 residues. Germline assignment: CDR1 SGHRS and CDR2 YFSETQ. CDR3 DNA: TGCGCCAGCAGCTTGGCCGGGACAGGGTTGTACGCCTATAATTCACCCCTCCACTTT. The encoded protein is CASSLAGTGLYAYNSPLHF. Variable domain in full (rest from reference TRBV5-1 and TRBJ1-6): KAGVTQTPRYLIKTRGQQVTLSCSPISGHRSVSWYQQTPGQGLQFLFEYFSETQRNKGNFPGRFSGRQFSNSRSEMNVSTLELGDSALYLCASSLAGTGLYAYNSPLHFGNGTRLTVT.

This clonotype was counted at least ten times. The chain has TRBV7-2 and TRBJ2-1, with no clear D. V was trimmed by 7 bases and J by 0 bases, leaving 16 bases between them. Germline loops: CDR1 SGHTA, CDR2 FQGNSA. This CDR3 comprises 16 residues. The CDR3 loop reads CASTLKLGNSYNEQFF. The CDR3 DNA sequence: TGTGCCAGCACCCTAAAATTGGGAAACTCCTACAATGAGCAGTTCTTC.

Turning to this clonotype: A much larger clone differs from this one at a single base, so this may be a read error. The rearrangement links TRBV10-3 to TRBJ2-3; D remains unclear. V was clipped by 8 bases and J by 2 bases, with 14 bases between them. The CDR3 sequence is 14 residues long. Germline V gene lookup returns CDR1 ENHRY and CDR2 SYGVKD. The CDR3 here is CAIRRWPDTDTQYF. The CDR3 coding sequence is TGTGCCATCCGCAGGTGGCCCGACACAGATACGCAGTATTTT.

Ten or more counts support this clonotype. V usage is TRBV10-3 and J usage is TRBJ2-1, with TRBD2 matching 10 bases. Germline CDR1 ENHRY, CDR2 SYGVKD. This CDR3 contains 14 residues. V lost 5 bases to trimming and J lost 5 bases; unmatched junction nucleotides: 3. This CDR3 reads CAISIGLADNEQFF. CDR3 DNA: TGTGCCATCAGTATTGGACTAGCGGACAATGAGCAGTTCTTC.

The table lists this clonotype with a few counts. This chain uses TRBV5-6 with TRBJ2-7; 7 bases fit TRBD1. The CDR3 totals 16 residues. Germline V gene lookup returns CDR1 SGHDT and CDR2 YYEEEE. Unmatched junction bases numbered 13, after V lost 5 bases and J lost 2 bases. CDR3 in DNA: TGTGCCAGCAGGCTCGCGACAGGGTATCAGACCTACGAGCAGTACTTC. Residues: CASRLATGYQTYEQYF.

The table lists this clonotype with many counts. V gene TRBV11-2 combines with J gene TRBJ1-2, with 7 bases aligning to TRBD1. V trimming: 1 base; J trimming: 2 bases; junction bases outside the gene matches: 4. This CDR3 spans 15 amino acids. Germline V lookup: CDR1 SGHAT, CDR2 FQNNGV. As DNA, the CDR3 is TGTGCCAGCAGCTTAGCTCCGGGACAGAACTATGGCTACACCTTC. Encoded protein: CASSLAPGQNYGYTF.

V usage is TRBV18 and J usage is TRBJ2-7; the match to TRBD2 covers 7 bases. The CDR3 has 15 residues. Germline V gene data show CDR1 as KGHSH and CDR2 as LQKENI. Unmatched junction bases numbered 11, after V lost 3 bases and J lost 6 bases. CDR3 residues: CASSPLSGMSAEQYF. The CDR3 DNA reads TGTGCCAGCTCACCTCTGAGCGGGATGTCAGCCGAGCAGTACTTC. Full variable domain (remainder filled in from reference TRBV18 and TRBJ2-7): NAGVMQNPRHLVRRRGQEARLRCSPMKGHSHVYWYRQLPEEGLKFMVYLQKENIIDESGMPKERFSAEFPKEGPSILRIQQVVRGDSAAYFCASSPLSGMSAEQYFGPGTRLTVT.

The chain combines TRBV13 with TRBJ2-1; D not resolved. The V and J ends lost 4 bases and 12 bases respectively, with 16 bases between them. Germline CDR1 and CDR2: PRHDT and FYEKMQ (reference sequence). The CDR3 covers 13 residues. Written as DNA, the CDR3 is TGTGCCAGCAGCTCAGACGTACATTTCGGGCAGTTCTTC. This encodes CASSSDVHFGQFF.

This clonotype was recorded at least ten times. This rearrangement joins TRBV7-2 to TRBJ1-4; D is ambiguous. Deletions cut 1 base from V and 7 bases from J, with 7 bases between. CDR3 length: 13 residues. Germline V CDR1 and CDR2: SGHTA, FQGNSA. CDR3 nucleotides: TGTGCCAGCAGCTTAGGAGCCCTTGAAAAACTGTTTTTT. As protein: CASSLGALEKLFF.

This clonotype has more than one count but fewer than ten. The chain carries TRBV10-3 and TRBJ1-2, with D possibly TRBD1 on 5 matching bases. The CDR3 has 15 amino acids. Germline loops: CDR1 ENHRY, CDR2 SYGVKD. V lost 0 bases and J lost 7, with 15 bases in between. The CDR3 DNA reads TGTGCCATCAGTGAGTCTGGGAACAGCCAGGGTGGCTACACCTTC. Its translation is CAISESGNSQGGYTF.

The V call is TRBV20-1, the J call TRBJ2-5, with TRBD2 identical over 8 bases. The CDR3 is 16 residues long. Germline V gives CDR1 DFQATT, CDR2 SNEGSKA (reference sequence). The V gene end was trimmed by 6 bases and the J gene end by 2 bases; junction bases not matched to a gene: 14. CDR3 sequence (DNA): TGCAGTGCCGATAAACTCCTCACTAGCGGTCAAGAGACCCAGTACTTC. This codes for CSADKLLTSGQETQYF.

This chain joins TRBV4-1 and TRBJ2-3, with D hard to call. The CDR3 is made up of 16 amino acids. Trimming took off 1 base at V and 0 bases at J, with 11 bases between the two ends. Per germline, CDR1 MGHRA and CDR2 YSYEKL. The CDR3 spells CASSQGKVSSTDTQYF. The CDR3, as DNA: TGCGCCAGCAGCCAAGGAAAAGTATCTAGCACAGATACGCAGTATTTT.

Only a few counts were recorded for this clonotype. V gene TRBV12-3 or TRBV12-4 combines with J gene TRBJ1-1, with 9 bases that match TRBD1. V shed 5 bases, J shed 7 bases, and the junction held 5 bases outside the gene matches. The CDR3 runs 13 residues. The CDR3 protein is CASSTGGGGEAFF. The CDR3 region has the DNA TGTGCCAGCAGTACAGGGGGCGGGGGTGAAGCTTTCTTT.

The chain carries TRBV4-3 and TRBJ2-2; D not certain. The ends were cut back, 0 bases at V and 2 bases at J, with 10 bases in the middle. CDR1 is LGHNA and CDR2 is YSLEER in the germline V gene. This CDR3 spans 16 amino acids. In nucleotides, the CDR3 is TGCGCCAGCAGCCAAGATCTATCTGGTAACACCGGGGAGCTGTTTTTT. Amino acid sequence: CASSQDLSGNTGELFF.

The sample holds a few counts of this clonotype. This sequence joins TRBV20-1 and TRBJ2-5; D is ambiguous. Germline V CDR1 and CDR2: DFQATT, SNEGSKA (reference sequence). The CDR3 contains 15 residues. Trimming pared 1 base from V and 3 bases from J, leaving 15 bases between. As DNA, the CDR3 is TGCAGTGCTAGAGGACCGGGCTCGGCGGAAGAGACCCAGTACTTC. This encodes CSARGPGSAEETQYF.

This clonotype was counted many times. This chain joins TRBV7-2 and TRBJ1-4, with 7 nucleotides matching TRBD1. Looked up from germline, CDR1 is SGHTA and CDR2 is FQGNSA. Unmatched junction bases numbered 11, after V lost 2 bases and J lost 8 bases. The CDR3 loop spans 16 amino acids. This chain's CDR3 is CASSLRDRGRREKLFF. The DNA for the CDR3 is TGTGCCAGCAGCTTAAGGGATAGGGGGCGAAGGGAAAAACTGTTTTTT.

This chain connects TRBV9 to TRBJ2-5, with 13 bases identical to TRBD2. Germline V gene data show CDR1 as SGDLS and CDR2 as YYNGEE. This CDR3 has 16 residues. J was trimmed by 3 bases and V by 2 bases; bases with no gene match: 4. This CDR3 reads CASSVTSGGVKETQYF. The CDR3 DNA is TGTGCCAGCAGCGTTACTAGCGGGGGGGTTAAAGAGACCCAGTACTTC.

This clonotype was detected ten times or more. The chain carries TRBV27 and TRBJ2-3; no firm D call. Between the trimmed V and J ends, which lost 3 bases and 1 base, there was a span of 11 bases. The length of the CDR3 is 15 residues. The germline gives CDR1 MNHEY, CDR2 SMNVEV (reference sequence). CDR3 DNA sequence: TGTGCCAGCAGTTTGGCTTCGAGGCGCACAGATACGCAGTATTTT. This encodes CASSLASRRTDTQYF.

This clonotype was recorded a few times. The chain recombines TRBV6-1 with TRBJ1-2; 8 positions match TRBD1. Germline CDR1 is MNHNS and CDR2 is SASEGT. The ends lost 6 bases at V and 2 bases at J; junction bases unmatched: 11. There are 16 residues in the CDR3. The chain's CDR3 is CASSRMGTGLNYGYTF. CDR3 in DNA: TGTGCCAGCAGCCGAATGGGGACAGGACTAAACTATGGCTACACCTTC.

In its sample, this clonotype was seen many times. The chain recombines TRBV29-1 with TRBJ1-1; TRBD1 might be the D (5 bases). Trimming shortened V by 4 bases and J by 0 bases, and 24 bases separated the two germline ends. The length of the CDR3 is 18 residues. From germline, CDR1 is SQVTM and CDR2 ANQGSEA. CDR3 sequence reads: CSVGLDSVNHRLNTEAFF. The DNA of the CDR3 is TGCAGCGTTGGACTCGACAGCGTGAATCATAGGTTGAACACTGAAGCTTTCTTT.

This clonotype came up a few times. This sequence joins TRBV12-3 or TRBV12-4 and TRBJ2-3; D ambiguous. The CDR3 is made up of 17 amino acids. Trimming cost V 3 bases and J 0 bases, with 16 bases left between them. The CDR3 region has the DNA TGTGCCAGCAGTTTGACGGAGCTCCTCGCTAGCACAGATACGCAGTATTTT. Residues: CASSLTELLASTDTQYF.

This clonotype showed up just a few times. The CDR3 protein is CASSPERGIYEQYF. CDR3 DNA sequence: TGCGCCAGCAGCCCCGAAAGGGGGATTTACGAGCAGTACTTC. The gene calls are TRBV5-1 and TRBJ2-7, with a tentative D call TRBD1 (6 bases). Deletions cut 4 bases from V and 4 bases from J, with 15 bases between. The CDR3 sequence is 14 residues long. Looked up from germline, CDR1 is SGHRS and CDR2 is YFSETQ.